This T cell receptor (beta chain) stems from a study of CD8+ T cells in alopecia areata. Study-wide results and limits: TCR sharing was clearer in mice than between patients, perhaps partly owing to patient HLA diversity.

As to treatment: oral pan-JAK inhibitor, 5-10 mg twice daily. Starting from PBMCs, sorting isolated CD4+ and CD8+ T cells. Extraction and reverse transcription of RNA yielded cDNA as the sequencing template. Using immunoSEQ multiplex PCR, the repertoire was profiled, and TCRdb retains in-frame clones only, with some absent. There are about 260,000 clones in the sample; 60% occur only once, and roughly 0.93% lies in the top ten. Germline CDR1 is SQVTM and CDR2 is ANQGSEA. This CDR3 has 12 residues. V was trimmed by 4 bases and J by 4 bases, leaving 8 bases between them. Of note for this clone: The antigen remains undetermined.

This receptor was obtained from a human donor with alopecia areata. The sequences come from CD4+ T cells sorted from blood, collected at approximately week 52, from a patient treated with tofacitinib. The chain carries TRBV29-1 and TRBJ1-5; D is unresolved. For the CDR3, the DNA is TGCAGCGTTGCGGAGGGTAATCAGCCCCAGCATTTT. Encoded protein: CSVAEGNQPQHF.